The next 29 T cell receptor beta chains were all read from a single sample in a study of siplizumab effects on memory and regulatory T cells. TCRdb's copy holds only in-frame clones and misses some; the assay was immunoSEQ multiplex PCR. The table includes around 100,000 clones, roughly 90% detected once. The sample comprised CD4+ T cells sorted from blood. Every receptor here comes from a human donor in good health.

The chain employs TRBV15 and TRBJ1-2; D not certain. The CDR3 spans 15 residues. The germline V gene has CDR1 LNHNV and CDR2 YYDKDF (reference sequence). The V end lost 0 bases, the J end lost 4 bases, and 12 bases lay between the germline ends. CDR3 residues: CATSRDARVPYGYTF. Written as DNA, the CDR3 is TGTGCCACCAGCAGAGATGCGAGGGTCCCCTATGGCTACACCTTC.

V usage is TRBV5-4 and J usage is TRBJ2-7; D is undetermined. V was cut by 0 bases and J by 4 bases, with 17 bases left in between. The CDR3 contains 16 residues. Per germline, CDR1 SGHNT and CDR2 YYREEE (reference sequence). The CDR3 nucleotides are TGTGCCAGCAGCTTGGTTGGTATCTCAGCGAGTTACGAGCAGTACTTC. The encoded protein is CASSLVGISASYEQYF.

The chain couples TRBV28 to TRBJ1-1, with a weak D call TRBD1 (5 bases). Germline V lookup: CDR1 MDHEN, CDR2 SYDVKM. CDR3 length: 13 amino acids. V lost 8 bases to trimming and J lost 4 bases, with 14 bases between them. CDR3 residues: CASGWTGGTEAFF. CDR3 coding DNA: TGTGCCAGCGGTTGGACGGGGGGCACTGAAGCTTTCTTT. Complete variable domain (other parts from reference TRBV28 and TRBJ1-1): DVKVTQSSRYLVKRTGEKVFLECVQDMDHENMFWYRQDPGLGLRLIYFSYDVKMKEKGDIPEGYSVSREKKERFSLILESASTNQTSMYLCASGWTGGTEAFFGQGTRLTVV.

A single count supports this clone. This chain joins TRBV4-2 and TRBJ2-7, with D possibly TRBD1 on 5 matching bases. The germline CDR1 and CDR2 sequences are LGHNA and YNFKEQ. This CDR3 has 15 residues. Trimming removed 1 base at V and 2 bases at J, with 12 bases between. CDR3 in DNA: TGTGCCAGCAGCCAAGTGGGAAGGGGTACCTACGAGCAGTACTTC. Its protein is CASSQVGRGTYEQYF.

The CDR3 here is CASGAVGDNNEQFF. CDR3 DNA sequence: TGTGCCAGCGGCGCGGTCGGCGATAACAATGAGCAGTTCTTC. The chain links TRBV9 to TRBJ2-1; D is uncertain. V was clipped by 7 bases and J by 5 bases, with 16 bases between them. The CDR3 has 14 amino acids. Germline V gene data show CDR1 as SGDLS and CDR2 as YYNGEE.

V usage is TRBV7-9 and J usage is TRBJ2-5; D gene unclear. Looked up from germline, CDR1 is SEHNR and CDR2 is FQNEAQ (reference sequence). The CDR3 totals 14 residues. Trimming removed 3 bases from V and 0 bases from J, with 8 bases in between. The CDR3 spells CASSLYRDQETQYF. CDR3 sequence (DNA): TGTGCCAGCAGCTTGTACCGGGACCAAGAGACCCAGTACTTC.

The V call is TRBV9, the J call TRBJ2-1; no clear D. CDR1 and CDR2 from the germline V gene are SGDLS and YYNGEE. V lost 0 bases and J 1 base, leaving 8 bases between the germline ends. The CDR3 is made up of 15 amino acids. The CDR3 spells CASSVGRASYNEQFF. The CDR3 DNA reads TGTGCCAGCAGCGTAGGACGGGCATCCTACAATGAGCAGTTCTTC. Based on the CDR3 plus reference TRBV9 and TRBJ2-1, the full variable domain is DSGVTQTPKHLITATGQRVTLRCSPRSGDLSVYWYQQSLDQGLQFLIQYYNGEERAKGNILERFSAQQFPDLHSELNLSSLELGDSALYFCASSVGRASYNEQFFGPGTRLTVL.

The J gene is TRBJ1-1, the V gene TRBV5-4, with no clear D. This CDR3 is built from 13 residues. V was cut by 1 base and J by 5 bases, with 9 bases left in between. CDR1 SGHNT and CDR2 YYREEE come from the germline V gene (reference sequence). Written as DNA, the CDR3 is TGTGCCAGCAGCTTGCTGGGAAATACTGAAGCTTTCTTT. This translates into CASSLLGNTEAFF.

V and J are TRBV6-1 and TRBJ2-1; the D is unclear. The CDR3 has 11 residues. Germline CDR1 reads MNHNS; CDR2 reads SASEGT. The V end was cut by 6 bases, the J end by 7 bases, with 7 bases between. DNA for the CDR3: TGTGCCAGCAGCACTCTTAATGAGCAGTTCTTC. Its protein product is CASSTLNEQFF.

The rearrangement links TRBV9 to TRBJ2-7, with D tentatively TRBD2 (6 bases). This CDR3 has 14 amino acids. The V end was cut by 3 bases, the J end by 7 bases, with 17 bases between. Germline-derived CDR1 and CDR2 are SGDLS and YYNGEE. The CDR3 reads CASSEGGDSVEQYF. Written as DNA, the CDR3 is TGTGCCAGCAGCGAGGGTGGGGACTCTGTGGAGCAGTACTTC.

Here the CDR3 DNA reads TGTGCCAGCAGCTTGACAGAACGGGGCGAGCAGTACTTC. Encoded protein: CASSLTERGEQYF. The chain uses TRBV5-4 and TRBJ2-7; D possibly corresponds to TRBD2 (5 bases). V was trimmed by 1 base and J by 6 bases, leaving 11 bases between them. Germline V lookup: CDR1 SGHNT, CDR2 YYREEE (reference sequence). This CDR3 region has 13 residues.

Comments on this clone: In the same sample, other DNA sequences code for this CDR3. V is TRBV28 and J is TRBJ1-5; D not resolved. The germline gives CDR1 MDHEN, CDR2 SYDVKM. CDR3 length equals 14 residues. V lost 3 bases, J lost 4 bases, and 10 bases lay in between. For the CDR3, the DNA is TGTGCCAGCAGTTTGCTACGGGGAAATCAGCCCCAGCATTTT. This sequence encodes CASSLLRGNQPQHF.

This clone has only a few counts. V is TRBV2 and J is TRBJ2-7; D is undetermined. This CDR3 spans 14 amino acids. Looked up from germline, CDR1 is SNHLY and CDR2 is FYNNEI. The germline V and J ends were trimmed by 6 bases and 0 bases, with 12 bases remaining between them. The CDR3 nucleotides read TGTGCCAGCAGACTCCGCGACCTCTCCTACGAGCAGTACTTC. It yields the protein CASRLRDLSYEQYF.

This chain connects TRBV28 to TRBJ2-7; no reliable D call. The germline V gene has CDR1 MDHEN and CDR2 SYDVKM. The CDR3 has 15 amino acids. V lost 5 bases to trimming and J lost 3 bases, with 17 bases between them. CDR3 sequence (DNA): TGTGCCAGCAGTCCCACTTTCGGTAGCAGCTACGAGCAGTACTTC. Translating gives CASSPTFGSSYEQYF.

This chain uses TRBV28 with TRBJ1-4, with no clear D. Germline CDR1 and CDR2: MDHEN and SYDVKM. This CDR3 spans 12 amino acids. The V gene lost 5 bases and the J gene lost 5 bases, with 6 bases spanning the gap. CDR3 residues: CASSAPNEKLFF. The CDR3, as DNA: TGTGCCAGCAGTGCCCCGAATGAAAAACTGTTTTTT.

This chain uses TRBV6-5 with TRBJ1-1; D perhaps matches TRBD1 (5 bases). V was clipped by 2 bases and J by 4 bases, with 17 bases between them. Germline CDR1 and CDR2: MNHEY and SVGAGI. CDR3 length: 16 residues. The CDR3 reads CASSYAGGSSGTEAFF. The DNA of the CDR3 is TGTGCCAGCAGTTACGCTGGGGGATCATCAGGCACTGAAGCTTTCTTT.

The chain employs TRBV19 and TRBJ2-2, with 9 bases fitting TRBD2. This CDR3 contains 13 residues. J lost 9 bases, V lost 5 bases, and 4 bases had no gene match. Germline assignment: CDR1 LNHDA and CDR2 SQIVND (reference sequence). CDR3: CASSLSGSRELFF. CDR3 in DNA: TGTGCCAGTAGTCTTAGCGGGAGCAGGGAGCTGTTTTTT.

V and J are TRBV19 and TRBJ2-5; no definite D call. The CDR3 is 15 residues long. V dropped 4 bases and J dropped 1 base, with 13 bases sitting between them. The germline CDR1 and CDR2 sequences are LNHDA and SQIVND (reference sequence). This CDR3 is CASSTSGAIQETQYF. The CDR3 bases are TGTGCCAGTAGTACCTCCGGAGCAATCCAAGAGACCCAGTACTTC.

This clone is a singleton in its sample. This chain uses TRBV27 with TRBJ2-5; 13 bases are a match to TRBD2. Germline loops: CDR1 MNHEY, CDR2 SMNVEV (reference sequence). The CDR3 loop spans 20 amino acids. J was trimmed by 5 bases and V by 6 bases; bases with no gene match: 21. The CDR3 reads CASSPKGLAGVVSFQETQYF. Written as DNA, the CDR3 is TGTGCCAGCAGCCCCAAAGGACTAGCGGGAGTAGTAAGTTTCCAGGAGACCCAGTACTTC.

V usage is TRBV19 and J usage is TRBJ2-2; TRBD1 aligns across 9 bases. V dropped 7 bases and J dropped 6; count of bases not matched to a gene: 9. Germline assignment: CDR1 LNHDA and CDR2 SQIVND (reference sequence). This CDR3 has 15 amino acids. Here the CDR3 reads CASKPGQGRSGELFF. The DNA for the CDR3 is TGTGCCAGTAAGCCGGGACAGGGACGTTCCGGGGAGCTGTTTTTT.

The chain recombines TRBV6-1 with TRBJ1-6; TRBD1 might be the D (5 bases). V was cut by 9 bases and J by 7 bases, with 13 bases left in between. Germline V CDR1 and CDR2: MNHNS, SASEGT. CDR3 length: 13 residues. For the CDR3, the DNA is TGTGCCAGTCAGGGTATGGTGAATTCACCCCTCCACTTT. Translated, it gives CASQGMVNSPLHF.

This clone appeared a few times. The rearrangement links TRBV19 to TRBJ1-1; D possibly corresponds to TRBD1 (6 bases). Per germline, CDR1 LNHDA and CDR2 SQIVND (reference sequence). V lost 5 bases and J lost 5, with 15 bases in between. There are 14 residues in the CDR3. The CDR3 spells CASSFRVQGTEAFF. As DNA, the CDR3 is TGTGCCAGTAGTTTTAGGGTTCAGGGGACTGAAGCTTTCTTT. Drawing the rest from reference TRBV19 and TRBJ1-1, the complete variable domain is DGGITQSPKYLFRKEGQNVTLSCEQNLNHDAMYWYRQDPGQGLRLIYYSQIVNDFQKGDIAEGYSVSREKKESFPLTVTSAQKNPTAFYLCASSFRVQGTEAFFGQGTRLTVV.

The rearrangement joins TRBV6-1 to TRBJ2-2; D possibly corresponds to TRBD2 (5 bases). Between the trimmed V and J ends, which lost 2 bases and 6 bases, there was a span of 10 bases. The CDR3 contains 14 residues. Germline loops: CDR1 MNHNS, CDR2 SASEGT. In nucleotides, the CDR3 is TGTGCCAGCAGTGAAACTAGTCTATCCGGGGAGCTGTTTTTT. This gives the protein CASSETSLSGELFF.

The CDR3 nucleotides are TGCGCCAGCAGCCGCATCCCGACCAAAGAGACCCAGTACTTC. Its translation is CASSRIPTKETQYF. The chain carries TRBV5-1 and TRBJ2-5; D remains unclear. The ends were cut back, 4 bases at V and 3 bases at J, with 13 bases in the middle. Germline lookup yields CDR1 SGHRS and CDR2 YFSETQ. The CDR3 has 14 residues.

The rearrangement joins TRBV9 to TRBJ2-3; TRBD2 agrees at 10 bases. V lost 3 bases to trimming and J lost 4 bases; unmatched junction nucleotides: 2. CDR1 is SGDLS, CDR2 YYNGEE, per germline. This CDR3 has 14 amino acids. The CDR3 loop reads CASSAGLASDTQYF. The CDR3 bases are TGTGCCAGCAGCGCGGGACTAGCGTCAGATACGCAGTATTTT.

This clone has only one observation. The chain joins TRBV2 to TRBJ1-4; the D is unclear. V was pared by 6 bases and J by 3 bases, with 11 bases between. This CDR3 comprises 14 residues. CDR1 SNHLY and CDR2 FYNNEI come from the germline V gene. CDR3 bases: TGTGCCAGCAGAGACCGGGCGGCTAATGAAAAACTGTTTTTT. It translates to CASRDRAANEKLFF.

J is TRBJ1-1 and V is TRBV18, with D possibly TRBD1 on 5 matching bases. The germline V gene has CDR1 KGHSH and CDR2 LQKENI. The CDR3 consists of 14 residues. V gave up 3 bases and J gave up 5 bases, with 13 bases separating them. The CDR3 nucleotides are TGTGCCAGCTCACCGGGCAGGGAAAGGACTGAAGCTTTCTTT. It specifies CASSPGRERTEAFF.

The V and J genes are TRBV19 and TRBJ1-5; the D gene is possibly TRBD1 (6 bases). Germline CDR1 and CDR2: LNHDA and SQIVND (reference sequence). The CDR3 contains 14 residues. V dropped 7 bases and J dropped 5 bases, with 15 bases sitting between them. The CDR3 protein is CASIFGGSDQPQHF. CDR3 sequence (DNA): TGTGCCAGTATTTTCGGGGGCTCGGATCAGCCCCAGCATTTT.

DNA of the CDR3: TGTGCCACCAGCTCCCGCCTAGACAGCCCGGGTGAGGGCTACACCTTC. This translates into CATSSRLDSPGEGYTF. The rearrangement joins TRBV15 to TRBJ1-2, with a weak D call TRBD1 (5 bases). The ends were cut back, 5 bases at V and 8 bases at J, with 24 bases in the middle. Germline-derived CDR1 and CDR2 are LNHNV and YYDKDF (reference sequence). The CDR3 extends over 16 amino acids.